Each of the 25 T cell receptor beta chains below was sequenced from the same sample in a study of a mutant IDH1 vaccine in newly diagnosed glioma. These TCRs' antigens remain unknown. Sequenced by immunoSEQ multiplex PCR; TCRdb stores in-frame clones only, minus some. This table holds over 35,000 clones, roughly 76% found once. As to time point: week 23, last vaccination. Topical imiquimod accompanied each vaccine dose, which consisted of 300 ug of mutant IDH1 20-mer peptide. The sequences come from PBMCs, collected from a glioma patient whose treatment included an IDH1 peptide vaccine. Receptor source: a middle-aged man with glioma.

The chain carries TRBV15 and TRBJ1-5; D is undetermined. V dropped 0 bases and J dropped 4 bases, with 13 bases sitting between them. This CDR3 has 16 amino acids. Germline V lookup: CDR1 LNHNV, CDR2 YYDKDF (reference sequence). The CDR3 DNA sequence: TGTGCCACCAGCAGAGATACGGCCCTAGGGAATCAGCCCCAGCATTTT. Protein product: CATSRDTALGNQPQHF.

The chain has TRBV27 and TRBJ2-7; D is possibly TRBD1 or TRBD2 (5 bases each). Per germline, CDR1 MNHEY and CDR2 SMNVEV (reference sequence). The V end was cut by 3 bases, the J end by 4 bases, with 19 bases between. This CDR3 spans 16 amino acids. CDR3 coding DNA: TGTGCCAGCAGTTTTAGAGAGTCGGGACGGATATACGAGCAGTACTTC. Translating gives CASSFRESGRIYEQYF.

The table lists this clone with a count of one. This sequence joins TRBV11-1 and TRBJ1-4, with D perhaps TRBD1 (5 bases). The germline V and J ends were trimmed by 3 bases and 7 bases, with 15 bases remaining between them. This CDR3 contains 15 residues. CDR1 and CDR2 from the germline V gene are SGHAT and FQDESV (reference sequence). The CDR3 loop is CASSLGRGAFEKLFF. DNA for the CDR3: TGTGCCAGCAGCTTGGGACGAGGGGCATTTGAAAAACTGTTTTTT. Using reference TRBV11-1 and TRBJ1-4 for the parts outside the CDR3, the full variable domain is EAEVAQSPRYKITEKSQAVAFWCDPISGHATLYWYRQILGQGPELLVQFQDESVVDDSQLPKDRFSAERLKGVDSTLKIQPAELGDSAMYLCASSLGRGAFEKLFFGSGTQLSVL.

CDR3 bases: TGTGCCAGCAGAGGGGAAAAACTGTTTTTT. Translating gives CASRGEKLFF. This chain joins TRBV28 and TRBJ1-4; no firm D call. Germline V gene lookup returns CDR1 MDHEN and CDR2 SYDVKM. The CDR3 extends over 10 amino acids. Trimming cost V 6 bases and J 8 bases, with 4 bases left between them.

The CDR3 DNA reads TGTGCCAGTAGTATTTTAGCGGGAGGGAGAGTGGATGAGCAGTTCTTC. Translating gives CASSILAGGRVDEQFF. This sequence joins TRBV19 and TRBJ2-1; 11 bases match TRBD2. The V segment lost 3 bases and the J segment 8 bases; nucleotides outside the gene matches: 9. CDR1 and CDR2 from the germline V gene are LNHDA and SQIVND (reference sequence). CDR3 length equals 16 residues.

The chain combines TRBV7-6 with TRBJ1-1; D is possibly TRBD1 (5 bases). This CDR3 region has 14 residues. Trimming removed 5 bases at V and 4 bases at J, with 14 bases between. CDR1 is SGHVS, CDR2 FNYEAQ, per germline. The CDR3 loop is CASSEGLSGTEAFF. In DNA form, the CDR3 reads TGTGCCAGCAGCGAGGGACTCAGTGGCACTGAAGCTTTCTTT.

The J gene is TRBJ2-7, the V gene TRBV18; possibly TRBD1 for D (6 bases). Trimming pared 2 bases from V and 3 bases from J, leaving 14 bases between. This CDR3 is 15 amino acids long. Germline V gene lookup returns CDR1 KGHSH and CDR2 LQKENI. CDR3 residues: CASSPFPGTSYEQYF. The CDR3 region has the DNA TGTGCCAGCTCACCATTCCCCGGGACAAGCTACGAGCAGTACTTC. The full variable domain, completed using reference TRBV18 and TRBJ2-7, is NAGVMQNPRHLVRRRGQEARLRCSPMKGHSHVYWYRQLPEEGLKFMVYLQKENIIDESGMPKERFSAEFPKEGPSILRIQQVVRGDSAAYFCASSPFPGTSYEQYFGPGTRLTVT.

A remark on this clone: Germline and junction disagree at one end, which may indicate a read error. This chain links TRBV4-3 with TRBJ1-1; 7 nucleotides align to TRBD1. CDR3 length equals 14 residues. Looked up from germline, CDR1 is LGHNA and CDR2 is YSLEER. The CDR3 loop is CAGSQVAGGTEAFF. The CDR3 DNA reads TGCGCCGGCAGCCAAGTGGCAGGGGGCACTGAAGCTTTCTTT.

The chain has TRBV6-5 and TRBJ2-3; TRBD1 is a possible D gene (5 bases). The length of the CDR3 is 14 residues. The V end lost 5 bases, the J end lost 3 bases, and 12 bases lay between the germline ends. Per germline, CDR1 MNHEY and CDR2 SVGAGI. This CDR3 reads CASSHDSGTDTQYF. The DNA of the CDR3 is TGTGCCAGCAGTCACGACTCAGGGACAGATACGCAGTATTTT.

The chain employs TRBV7-2 and TRBJ2-5; no firm D call. The J call may not be correct, given that the DNA end is closer to TRBJ2-7. The CDR3 has 12 amino acids. Germline values: CDR1 SGHTA, CDR2 FQGNSA. The CDR3: CASSLDQYEQYF. DNA of the CDR3: TGTGCCAGCAGCTTAGACCAATACGAGCAGTACTTC.

The chain recombines TRBV11-2 with TRBJ2-1, with TRBD2 matching over 10 bases. The CDR3 is 15 residues long. Germline loops: CDR1 SGHAT, CDR2 FQNNGV. V shed 3 bases and J 9 bases; nucleotides not matched to a gene: 8. CDR3 residues: CASSFSGGAYGEQFF. The CDR3 nucleotides are TGTGCCAGCAGCTTCAGCGGGGGGGCCTACGGTGAGCAGTTCTTC.

The chain employs TRBV27 and TRBJ2-3; 9 bases line up with TRBD2. With 3 bases clipped from V and 2 bases from J, the junction kept 3 bases outside the gene matches. The CDR3 sequence is 15 residues long. Germline CDR1 and CDR2: MNHEY and SMNVEV (reference sequence). The CDR3 DNA reads TGTGCCAGCAGTTTTGCTAGCGGGGTCACAGATACGCAGTATTTT. Encoded protein: CASSFASGVTDTQYF.

The chain carries TRBV18 and TRBJ1-2; D is undetermined. CDR3 length: 12 residues. Germline assignment: CDR1 KGHSH and CDR2 LQKENI. V gave up 3 bases and J gave up 5 bases, with 7 bases separating them. CDR3 nucleotide sequence: TGTGCCAGCTCACCCGAAGGTTATGGCTACACCTTC. This gives the protein CASSPEGYGYTF.

The gene calls are TRBV5-5 and TRBJ2-5, with D uncertain. V shed 2 bases and J shed 5 bases, with 10 bases lying between them. This CDR3 is built from 13 residues. CDR1 is SGHKS and CDR2 is YYEKEE in the germline V gene (reference sequence). CDR3 nucleotides: TGTGCCAGCAGCTTCCGGTTATCGGAGACCCAGTACTTC. It encodes CASSFRLSETQYF.

V and J are TRBV4-1 and TRBJ2-1; D gene unclear. Trimming removed 0 bases from V and 9 bases from J, with 6 bases in between. The V gene's germline CDR1 is MGHRA and CDR2 YSYEKL. CDR3 length: 12 amino acids. The CDR3 DNA reads TGCGCCAGCAGCCAAGAGAGTAGTGAGCAGTTCTTC. It codes for CASSQESSEQFF.

The rearrangement joins TRBV5-1 to TRBJ2-7; 10 nucleotides agree with TRBD1. Germline CDR1 and CDR2: SGHRS and YFSETQ. The CDR3 has 14 amino acids. Unmatched junction bases numbered 8, after V lost 4 bases and J lost 7 bases. The CDR3 nucleotides read TGCGCCAGCAGCAGAGGGACAGGGGAGAATGAGCAGTACTTC. It translates to CASSRGTGENEQYF.

The rearrangement uses TRBV7-6 and TRBJ2-1, with D tentatively TRBD2 (6 bases). V gave up 5 bases and J gave up 9 bases, with 20 bases separating them. The CDR3 contains 15 residues. The germline V gene encodes CDR1 SGHVS and CDR2 FNYEAQ. CDR3 coding DNA: TGTGCCAGCAGCCCCCCGGCGGCGGGATTCAGTGAGCAGTTCTTC. Its protein is CASSPPAAGFSEQFF.

This clone has just one count. CDR3: CASSLDSANYGYTF. Here the CDR3 DNA reads TGTGCCAGCAGCTTAGACTCAGCGAACTATGGCTACACCTTC. This chain connects TRBV7-2 to TRBJ1-2; D remains unclear. The CDR3 has 14 amino acids. The germline V and J ends were trimmed by 1 base and 2 bases, with 8 bases remaining between them. Per the germline V gene, CDR1 is SGHTA and CDR2 is FQGNSA.

J is TRBJ1-6 and V is TRBV18; TRBD1 is a possible D gene (6 bases). Trimming cost V 2 bases and J 9 bases, with 14 bases left between them. From germline, CDR1 is KGHSH and CDR2 LQKENI. The CDR3 extends over 15 amino acids. The CDR3 spells CASSPAGAEGSPLHF. CDR3 DNA sequence: TGTGCCAGCTCACCAGCGGGGGCTGAAGGTTCACCCCTCCACTTT. The entire variable domain, with the rest obtained from reference TRBV18 and TRBJ1-6, is as follows: NAGVMQNPRHLVRRRGQEARLRCSPMKGHSHVYWYRQLPEEGLKFMVYLQKENIIDESGMPKERFSAEFPKEGPSILRIQQVVRGDSAAYFCASSPAGAEGSPLHFGNGTRLTVT.

The chain couples TRBV5-1 to TRBJ2-3; no definite D call. The V gene's germline CDR1 is SGHRS and CDR2 YFSETQ. Trimming removed 7 bases at V and 2 bases at J, with 5 bases between. CDR3 length: 11 amino acids. The CDR3 DNA follows: TGCGCCAGCGGGATCACAGATACGCAGTATTTT. It translates to CASGITDTQYF.

The chain recombines TRBV9 with TRBJ1-2, with D hard to call. Germline V gene data show CDR1 as SGDLS and CDR2 as YYNGEE. The CDR3 consists of 14 residues. V shed 0 bases and J shed 8 bases, with 14 bases lying between them. CDR3 sequence (DNA): TGTGCCAGCAGCGTAGAGGAGGGAGGAAGCGGCTACACCTTC. Encoded protein: CASSVEEGGSGYTF.

J is TRBJ2-2 and V is TRBV19, with 8 bases that match TRBD2. CDR3 length equals 14 residues. Trimming cost V 4 bases and J 6 bases; bases outside gene matches: 4. CDR1 LNHDA and CDR2 SQIVND come from the germline V gene (reference sequence). CDR3 protein: CASSRRGEAGELFF. In DNA, the CDR3 is TGTGCCAGTAGTAGGCGGGGGGAAGCCGGGGAGCTGTTTTTT. Drawing the rest from reference TRBV19 and TRBJ2-2, the complete variable domain is DGGITQSPKYLFRKEGQNVTLSCEQNLNHDAMYWYRQDPGQGLRLIYYSQIVNDFQKGDIAEGYSVSREKKESFPLTVTSAQKNPTAFYLCASSRRGEAGELFFGEGSRLTVL.

This chain uses TRBV28 with TRBJ2-7; the D call may be TRBD1 or TRBD2 (6 bases each). V was trimmed by 6 bases and J by 6 bases, leaving 18 bases between them. The CDR3 totals 14 residues. Germline V CDR1 and CDR2: MDHEN, SYDVKM. CDR3 in DNA: TGTGCCAGCAGCCCGAGGGGGGCCACGGTCGAGCAGTACTTC. It encodes CASSPRGATVEQYF.

The chain couples TRBV2 to TRBJ2-7, with 7 positions matching TRBD1. CDR1 is SNHLY, CDR2 FYNNEI, per germline. The CDR3 extends over 16 amino acids. V lost 6 bases and J lost 7; bases outside the gene matches: 18. CDR3 DNA: TGTGCCAGCAGGGAACGAGGGGTCAGGGGGACGAGTGAGCAGTACTTC. It yields the protein CASRERGVRGTSEQYF.

The chain joins TRBV4-1 to TRBJ1-3; D is ambiguous. The germline V gene encodes CDR1 MGHRA and CDR2 YSYEKL. V lost 6 bases and J lost 7, with 16 bases in between. The length of the CDR3 is 14 residues. The DNA of the CDR3 is TGCGCCAGCAGTCCGCCTTTCTCAAGCAACACCATATATTTT. Its translation is CASSPPFSSNTIYF.